These 28 T cell receptor beta chains came from one sample sequenced in a study of technical replicates of blood from a handful of donors. Sequencing used immunoSEQ multiplex PCR; TCRdb keeps in-frame clones, though not all of them. The sample lists roughly 80,000 clones, 85% to 95% occurring once. Sequenced input: T cells isolated from PBMCs. These receptors originate from a human donor in good health.

The genes are TRBV28 and TRBJ2-7; tentative D call: TRBD2 (5 bases). The germline gives CDR1 MDHEN, CDR2 SYDVKM. The CDR3 sequence is 14 residues long. The ends were cut back, 1 base at V and 2 bases at J, with 9 bases in the middle. The CDR3 DNA follows: TGTGCCAGCAGTTTATCCCAGCGGACCTACGAGCAGTACTTC. It codes for CASSLSQRTYEQYF. Complete variable domain (other parts from reference TRBV28 and TRBJ2-7): DVKVTQSSRYLVKRTGEKVFLECVQDMDHENMFWYRQDPGLGLRLIYFSYDVKMKEKGDIPEGYSVSREKKERFSLILESASTNQTSMYLCASSLSQRTYEQYFGPGTRLTVT.

The chain has TRBV29-1 and TRBJ1-5; 8 bases are shared with TRBD1. Germline trimming cut 5 bases from V and 5 bases from J; bases unmatched to any gene: 5. The CDR3 covers 13 residues. The germline CDR1 and CDR2 sequences are SQVTM and ANQGSEA. Here the CDR3 reads CSVLTGVDQPQHF. In DNA, the CDR3 is TGCAGCGTTTTGACAGGGGTTGATCAGCCCCAGCATTTT.

V is TRBV5-1 and J is TRBJ2-7, with 8 bases identical to TRBD1. This CDR3 is built from 16 residues. Germline CDR1 is SGHRS and CDR2 is YFSETQ. V lost 0 bases, J lost 3 bases, and 8 bases stayed unmatched. The CDR3 DNA sequence: TGCGCCAGCAGCTTGGCAATCGGACAGGGTCTCTACGAGCAGTACTTC. Its protein is CASSLAIGQGLYEQYF.

This chain uses TRBV7-2 with TRBJ2-7; TRBD2 agrees at 8 bases. In germline, CDR1 is SGHTA, CDR2 FQGNSA. The length of the CDR3 is 13 residues. The junction had 4 bases not matched to a gene; V was cut back by 5 bases and J by 4 bases. CDR3 sequence (DNA): TGTGCCAGCAGCCAGCGGGAGCGTTACGAGCAGTACTTC. It codes for CASSQRERYEQYF.

This chain connects TRBV4-1 to TRBJ2-1, with TRBD1 identical over 10 bases. Germline trimming cut 9 bases from V and 6 bases from J; bases unmatched to any gene: 8. Germline V gives CDR1 MGHRA, CDR2 YSYEKL. CDR3 length: 14 amino acids. CDR3 nucleotide sequence: TGCGCCAGTTCACCGGGACAGGGGACCAATGAGCAGTTCTTC. Translated: CASSPGQGTNEQFF.

V usage is TRBV6-5 and J usage is TRBJ1-5; no firm D call. The CDR3 is made up of 14 amino acids. Trimming took off 6 bases at V and 1 base at J, with 10 bases between the two ends. Germline V gene sequence: CDR1 MNHEY, CDR2 SVGAGI. CDR3 in amino acids: CASRQSLSNQPQHF. In DNA form, the CDR3 reads TGTGCCAGCAGGCAATCCCTAAGCAATCAGCCCCAGCATTTT.

The rearrangement links TRBV11-2 to TRBJ1-1; 11 positions agree with TRBD1. This CDR3 is 19 amino acids long. Germline V gene sequence: CDR1 SGHAT, CDR2 FQNNGV. Germline trimming cut 1 base from V and 6 bases from J; bases unmatched to any gene: 16. The CDR3: CASSLVVPDRGRILSEAFF. CDR3 DNA: TGTGCCAGCAGCTTAGTTGTCCCGGACAGGGGGCGAATCCTCTCTGAAGCTTTCTTT. The full variable domain, rest sourced from reference TRBV11-2 and TRBJ1-1, is EAGVAQSPRYKIIEKRQSVAFWCNPISGHATLYWYQQILGQGPKLLIQFQNNGVVDDSQLPKDRFSAERLKGVDSTLKIQPAKLEDSAVYLCASSLVVPDRGRILSEAFFGQGTRLTVV.

This clone was seen once. This chain connects TRBV7-9 to TRBJ2-1; weak D call: TRBD2 (6 bases). Germline CDR1 is SEHNR and CDR2 is FQNEAQ (reference sequence). V lost 5 bases to trimming and J lost 5 bases, with 22 bases between them. The CDR3 loop spans 17 amino acids. The CDR3 DNA reads TGTGCCAGCAGCCCGGTCTCCGGGACTGGGCTTCACAATGAGCAGTTCTTC. Protein product: CASSPVSGTGLHNEQFF. Full variable domain (rest looked up from reference TRBV7-9 and TRBJ2-1): DTGVSQNPRHKITKRGQNVTFRCDPISEHNRLYWYRQTLGQGPEFLTYFQNEAQLEKSRLLSDRFSAERPKGSFSTLEIQRTEQGDSAMYLCASSPVSGTGLHNEQFFGPGTRLTVL.

The V call is TRBV6-5, the J call TRBJ2-3, with TRBD1 identical over 9 bases. V was pared by 6 bases and J by 7 bases, with 5 bases of the junction left unmatched. Germline lookup yields CDR1 MNHEY and CDR2 SVGAGI. The CDR3 contains 13 residues. CDR3 residues: CASSPGTGYTQYF. The CDR3 region has the DNA TGTGCCAGCAGCCCCGGGACAGGGTATACGCAGTATTTT.

The chain is built from TRBV30 and TRBJ1-4, with TRBD1 matching 10 bases. The junction had 2 bases not matched to a gene; V was cut back by 7 bases and J by 0 bases. CDR1 and CDR2 from the germline V gene are GTSNPN and SVGIG (reference sequence). This CDR3 comprises 14 residues. DNA of the CDR3: TGTGCCTCTGGACAGGGGGCAACTAATGAAAAACTGTTTTTT. Translating it yields CASGQGATNEKLFF. Full variable domain (outside the CDR3, taken from reference TRBV30 and TRBJ1-4): SQTIHQWPATLVQPVGSPLSLECTVEGTSNPNLYWYRQAAGRGLQLLFYSVGIGQISSEVPQNLSASRPQDRQFILSSKKLLLSDSGFYLCASGQGATNEKLFFGSGTQLSVL.

The rearrangement links TRBV12-5 to TRBJ2-1, with 8 bases fitting TRBD2. CDR1 is LGHNT, CDR2 FRNRAP, per germline. This CDR3 region has 14 residues. The junction had 3 bases not matched to a gene; V was cut back by 1 base and J by 7 bases. The CDR3 spells CASGLDGRGNEQFF. The DNA of the CDR3 is TGTGCTAGTGGTTTGGACGGGAGGGGGAATGAGCAGTTCTTC. The full variable domain, rest sourced from reference TRBV12-5 and TRBJ2-1, is DARVTQTPRHKVTEMGQEVTMRCQPILGHNTVFWYRQTMMQGLELLAYFRNRAPLDDSGMPKDRFSAEMPDATLATLKIQPSEPRDSAVYFCASGLDGRGNEQFFGPGTRLTVL.

The chain is built from TRBV10-3 and TRBJ2-7; TRBD2 agrees at 14 bases. From germline, CDR1 is ENHRY and CDR2 SYGVKD. This CDR3 is 14 amino acids long. V was pared by 6 bases and J by 6 bases, with 4 bases of the junction left unmatched. DNA for the CDR3: TGTGCCATCAGGGAGGGACTAGCGGGAGTCGAGCAGTACTTC. This sequence encodes CAIREGLAGVEQYF.

The chain links TRBV15 to TRBJ1-4; D may be TRBD1 (5 bases). Germline V lookup: CDR1 LNHNV, CDR2 YYDKDF (reference sequence). The CDR3 has 14 amino acids. The V and J ends lost 4 bases and 8 bases respectively, with 14 bases between them. CDR3 bases: TGTGCCACCAGCAACGGACAAGATTACGAAAAACTGTTTTTT. This sequence encodes CATSNGQDYEKLFF.

This chain links TRBV6-1 with TRBJ1-1, with D uncertain. Trimming took off 2 bases at V and 4 bases at J, with 8 bases between the two ends. Per germline, CDR1 MNHNS and CDR2 SASEGT. The CDR3 runs 13 residues. The CDR3 bases are TGTGCCAGCAGTGAACTTAGGAGCACTGAAGCTTTCTTT. This codes for CASSELRSTEAFF.

The J gene is TRBJ2-1, the V gene TRBV28; 9 nucleotides agree with TRBD2. The V segment lost 6 bases and the J segment 5 bases; nucleotides outside the gene matches: 8. This CDR3 has 15 amino acids. Germline-derived CDR1 and CDR2 are MDHEN and SYDVKM. The CDR3 here is CASRPGTSTHNEQFF. In DNA form, the CDR3 reads TGTGCCAGCAGGCCCGGGACTAGCACCCACAATGAGCAGTTCTTC.

CDR3 bases: TGTGCCAGCAGTGATGAGCGCCTACGCACCGGGGAGCTGTTTTTT. It translates to CASSDERLRTGELFF. J is TRBJ2-2 and V is TRBV2, with D uncertain. CDR1 SNHLY and CDR2 FYNNEI come from the germline V gene. V gave up 3 bases and J gave up 4 bases, with 12 bases separating them. The CDR3 has 15 residues.

This rearrangement joins TRBV11-2 to TRBJ2-2; TRBD2 agrees at 10 bases. The CDR3 is 16 amino acids. From germline, CDR1 is SGHAT and CDR2 FQNNGV. Trimming took 4 bases from V and 4 from J; bases not matched to a gene: 6. CDR3 DNA sequence: TGTGCCAGCAGCTACAGGGCTAGCGGGAGCACCGGGGAGCTGTTTTTT. Protein: CASSYRASGSTGELFF. Filled out from reference TRBV11-2 and TRBJ2-2, the complete variable domain reads EAGVAQSPRYKIIEKRQSVAFWCNPISGHATLYWYQQILGQGPKLLIQFQNNGVVDDSQLPKDRFSAERLKGVDSTLKIQPAKLEDSAVYLCASSYRASGSTGELFFGEGSRLTVL.

V and J are TRBV27 and TRBJ1-4, with TRBD1 matching 7 bases. The CDR3 totals 14 residues. Germline V gene data show CDR1 as MNHEY and CDR2 as SMNVEV (reference sequence). The V segment lost 7 bases and the J segment 7 bases; nucleotides outside the gene matches: 9. CDR3 in amino acids: CASTATGNAEKLFF. The CDR3, as DNA: TGTGCCAGCACCGCGACAGGGAATGCTGAAAAACTGTTTTTT. Full variable domain (rest looked up from reference TRBV27 and TRBJ1-4): EAQVTQNPRYLITVTGKKLTVTCSQNMNHEYMSWYRQDPGLGLRQIYYSMNVEVTDKGDVPEGYKVSRKEKRNFPLILESPSPNQTSLYFCASTATGNAEKLFFGSGTQLSVL.

The genes are TRBV30 and TRBJ2-4, with TRBD2 matching 9 bases. Germline V gene lookup returns CDR1 GTSNPN and CDR2 SVGIG (reference sequence). Trimming cost V 1 base and J 6 bases; bases outside gene matches: 7. The CDR3 extends over 15 amino acids. In nucleotides, the CDR3 is TGTGCCTGGAGTGGGGAGCGGGAGGCACCAAACATTCAGTACTTC. Protein sequence: CAWSGEREAPNIQYF.

The rearrangement uses TRBV30 and TRBJ2-5, with 16 bases matching TRBD2. The CDR3 covers 18 residues. CDR1 is GTSNPN, CDR2 SVGIG, per germline (reference sequence). The V segment lost 4 bases and the J segment 2 bases; nucleotides outside the gene matches: 10. The DNA for the CDR3 is TGTGCCTGGACGGGACTAGCGGGAGGGCCCACCCTACAAGAGACCCAGTACTTC. This encodes CAWTGLAGGPTLQETQYF.

The chain carries TRBV5-6 and TRBJ1-2; D uncertain. The CDR3 loop spans 11 amino acids. Per the germline V gene, CDR1 is SGHDT and CDR2 is YYEEEE. V shed 4 bases and J shed 2 bases, with 3 bases lying between them. CDR3 coding DNA: TGTGCCAGCAGCCTAAACTATGGCTACACCTTC. As protein: CASSLNYGYTF.

The CDR3 nucleotides are TGTGCCAGCAGCGTATGGGGGGAAGGGGTGAACACTGAAGCTTTCTTT. Translation gives CASSVWGEGVNTEAFF. This rearrangement joins TRBV9 to TRBJ1-1, with D possibly being TRBD1 (5 bases). The germline V gene encodes CDR1 SGDLS and CDR2 YYNGEE. The CDR3 extends over 16 amino acids. V dropped 1 base and J dropped 0 bases, with 13 bases sitting between them.

This rearrangement joins TRBV28 to TRBJ1-1, with D possibly being TRBD1 (6 bases). The CDR3 loop spans 18 amino acids. Germline V gene sequence: CDR1 MDHEN, CDR2 SYDVKM. V dropped 5 bases and J dropped 2 bases, with 24 bases sitting between them. CDR3 nucleotide sequence: TGTGCCAGCAGTCCCACCGGGACATTTAGGAATAGTAACACTGAAGCTTTCTTT. This translates into CASSPTGTFRNSNTEAFF. Full variable domain (missing parts from reference TRBV28 and TRBJ1-1): DVKVTQSSRYLVKRTGEKVFLECVQDMDHENMFWYRQDPGLGLRLIYFSYDVKMKEKGDIPEGYSVSREKKERFSLILESASTNQTSMYLCASSPTGTFRNSNTEAFFGQGTRLTVV.

This chain connects TRBV6-4 to TRBJ2-3; D remains ambiguous. The CDR3 contains 17 residues. The V gene lost 4 bases and the J gene lost 2 bases, with 19 bases spanning the gap. The germline CDR1 and CDR2 sequences are MRHNA and SNTAGT. CDR3 residues: CASSGGSEGLNTDTQYF. Here the CDR3 DNA reads TGTGCCAGCAGTGGCGGATCAGAAGGCCTTAACACAGATACGCAGTATTTT.

Comments on this clone: Other DNA sequences in the same sample also yield this CDR3. The chain carries TRBV4-1 and TRBJ2-7, with 10 positions matching TRBD1. Unmatched junction bases numbered 5, after V lost 6 bases and J lost 0 bases. The CDR3 totals 15 residues. Germline values: CDR1 MGHRA, CDR2 YSYEKL. In DNA form, the CDR3 reads TGCGCCAGCAGTTTGGGGGACAGGGGCTCCTACGAGCAGTACTTC. Amino acids: CASSLGDRGSYEQYF.

The rearrangement uses TRBV7-8 and TRBJ1-1; D ambiguous. The germline V gene has CDR1 SGHVS and CDR2 FQNEAQ. Deletions cut 1 base from V and 2 bases from J, with 14 bases between. The CDR3 totals 16 residues. The CDR3 spells CASSLGYGMGNTEAFF. The CDR3 DNA follows: TGTGCCAGCAGCTTAGGATACGGGATGGGAAACACTGAAGCTTTCTTT.

The CDR3 DNA is TGTGCCAGCAGCCGCCCGGGAAGGAGGACAGATACGCAGTATTTT. Encoded protein: CASSRPGRRTDTQYF. The chain uses TRBV6-6 and TRBJ2-3; TRBD2 is a possible D gene (5 bases). Trimming stripped 6 bases from V and 3 bases from J, with 16 bases between. This CDR3 has 15 amino acids. Germline values: CDR1 MNHNY, CDR2 SVGAGI (reference sequence).

The rearrangement links TRBV19 to TRBJ1-1; D uncertain. Deletions cut 2 bases from V and 7 bases from J, with 11 bases between. Germline lookup yields CDR1 LNHDA and CDR2 SQIVND (reference sequence). The CDR3 is 13 amino acids. In DNA form, the CDR3 reads TGTGCCAGTAGTATAAAGATAACGGTTGAAGCTTTCTTT. Translating it yields CASSIKITVEAFF.